This TCR beta chain emerged from a study of cytomegalovirus exposure and HLA in healthy donors. As for the study in general: T cells numbering about 179 million yielded 95 million to 140 million unique TCR beta sequences in an earlier analysis.

Unmatched junction bases numbered 5, after V lost 0 bases and J lost 4 bases. The CDR3 consists of 16 residues. Both 60 Vbeta primers and 13 Jbeta primers went into the PCR. Profiled with immunoSEQ multiplex PCR; TCRdb holds only in-frame clones, not every one. The sample contains 190,000 or so clones, around four fifths of which appear only once. As for this clone: What it binds is unknown.

Whole-study results and caveats: Earlier analysis yielded a pattern in which most TCR beta V segments were productive about 87% or about 30% of the time.

The source of this sequence is a man aged 45-65 years in good health and CMV-seronegative. Material: PBMCs. The chain links TRBV23-1 to TRBJ1-4, with 7 bases that match TRBD1. TRBV23-1 is an ORF; its function is uncertain. The CDR3 spells CASSQSYRGLNEKLFF. The CDR3 DNA reads TGCGCCAGCAGTCAATCCTACAGGGGTCTTAATGAAAAACTGTTTTTT.